The next 31 T cell receptor beta chains were all read from a single sample in a study of patients and donors after allogeneic stem cell transplantation. Using its own MiXCR run on the RT-PCR reads, TCRdb lists one record per CDR3 protein. Of approximately 150,000 distinct CDR3 sequences in the sample, roughly 30% were seen once. The sequencing input was blood, either unsorted or a sorted T cell fraction (not recorded which). Source of these receptors: a human donor who was either an allogeneic HSCT recipient or a stem cell or donor lymphocyte infusion donor (not recorded which). It is not recorded whose cells these are; they may come from a transplant donor.

This chain uses TRBV29-1 with TRBJ2-3, with D uncertain. The CDR3 extends over 12 amino acids. With 4 bases removed from V and 4 bases from J, the gap between germline ends came to 9 bases. CDR1 and CDR2 (germline): SQVTM, ANQGSEA. This chain's CDR3 is CSVARGADTQYF. Here the CDR3 DNA reads TGCAGCGTTGCTCGCGGAGCAGATACGCAGTATTTT.

V and J are TRBV4-3 and TRBJ2-7; the match to TRBD2 covers 7 bases. V shed 3 bases, J shed 4 bases, and the junction held 6 bases outside the gene matches. Germline values: CDR1 LGHNA, CDR2 YSLEER. The CDR3 runs 14 residues. CDR3 in amino acids: CASSQGPGGYEQYF. The CDR3 nucleotides read TGCGCCAGCAGCCAGGGCCCCGGGGGGTACGAGCAGTACTTC.

This sequence joins TRBV5-1 and TRBJ2-5; D is perhaps TRBD1 or TRBD2 (5 bases each). Germline CDR1 reads SGHRS; CDR2 reads YFSETQ. CDR3 length: 14 residues. V lost 3 bases to trimming and J lost 5 bases, with 14 bases between them. This chain's CDR3 is CASSWWRGAETQYF. The DNA for the CDR3 is TGCGCCAGCAGCTGGTGGCGAGGGGCGGAGACCCAGTACTTC.

This clonotype was seen more than once but under ten times. The J gene is TRBJ1-2, the V gene TRBV7-2; tentative D call: TRBD1 (5 bases). This CDR3 contains 21 residues. Germline CDR1 reads SGHTA; CDR2 reads FQGNSA. Trimming stripped 1 base from V and 3 bases from J, with 30 bases between. The CDR3 loop is CASSLEQGRIILLPSDYGYTF. The CDR3 coding sequence is TGTGCCAGCAGCTTAGAGCAGGGTAGAATCATTCTCCTTCCATCTGACTATGGCTACACCTTC.

The chain combines TRBV6-1 with TRBJ2-7; D possibly matches TRBD1 or TRBD2 (5 bases each). Looked up from germline, CDR1 is MNHNS and CDR2 is SASEGT. The CDR3 loop spans 17 amino acids. Trimming took off 9 bases at V and 6 bases at J, with 30 bases between the two ends. The CDR3 sequence: CASQTVRKGRNGLEQYF. The CDR3 DNA is TGTGCCAGTCAGACCGTACGTAAGGGACGGAACGGTCTCGAGCAGTACTTC.

This clonotype was detected only a few times. This sequence joins TRBV20-1 and TRBJ2-2; D is possibly TRBD1 (6 bases). The CDR3 has 18 residues. CDR1 and CDR2 (germline): DFQATT, SNEGSKA (reference sequence). V gave up 3 bases and J gave up 0 bases, with 20 bases separating them. CDR3: CSASPLPGHLSNTGELFF. The CDR3, as DNA: TGCAGTGCTAGCCCTTTGCCGGGACACCTCTCGAACACCGGGGAGCTGTTTTTT.

The CDR3 region is CASRLNEGEKLFF. The CDR3 coding sequence is TGTGCCAGCAGACTCAACGAGGGTGAAAAACTGTTTTTT. The genes are TRBV28 and TRBJ1-4; no clear D. Trimming stripped 6 bases from V and 7 bases from J, with 12 bases between. The germline V gene has CDR1 MDHEN and CDR2 SYDVKM. The CDR3 extends over 13 amino acids.

This chain joins TRBV7-9 and TRBJ1-4, with 10 positions matching TRBD1. After removal of 6 bases from V and 7 bases from J, the junction contained 2 bases not matched to a gene. There are 13 residues in the CDR3. Germline V gives CDR1 SEHNR, CDR2 FQNEAQ (reference sequence). The CDR3 reads CASSRQGAEKLFF. CDR3 nucleotide sequence: TGTGCCAGCAGTCGACAGGGGGCTGAAAAACTGTTTTTT.

The chain has TRBV7-9 and TRBJ1-2; D not resolved. Deletions cut 1 base from V and 8 bases from J, with 11 bases between. This CDR3 is built from 13 residues. Germline V lookup: CDR1 SEHNR, CDR2 FQNEAQ (reference sequence). The CDR3 spells CASSLGEVSGYTF. CDR3 DNA sequence: TGTGCCAGCAGCTTAGGAGAAGTATCGGGCTACACCTTC.

The rearrangement links TRBV9 to TRBJ1-1; 9 positions agree with TRBD1. Germline CDR1 is SGDLS and CDR2 is YYNGEE. Trimming took 1 base from V and 4 from J; bases not matched to a gene: 8. The CDR3 sequence is 16 residues long. In DNA, the CDR3 is TGTGCCAGCAGCGTATACCCACAGGGGGCTGTCACTGAAGCTTTCTTT. Translating it yields CASSVYPQGAVTEAFF.

This clonotype was seen more than once but under ten times. The chain employs TRBV20-1 and TRBJ1-5; D unclear. Deletions cut 3 bases from V and 3 bases from J, with 6 bases between. CDR1 DFQATT and CDR2 SNEGSKA come from the germline V gene (reference sequence). The length of the CDR3 is 12 residues. This chain's CDR3 is CSARGFNQPQHF. In DNA form, the CDR3 reads TGCAGTGCTAGGGGGTTCAATCAGCCCCAGCATTTT.

The chain has TRBV12-3 or TRBV12-4 and TRBJ1-2, with unresolved D. This CDR3 comprises 12 residues. V was clipped by 3 bases and J by 4 bases, with 6 bases between them. The CDR3 here is CASSLDLYGYTF. In nucleotides, the CDR3 is TGTGCCAGCAGTTTGGACCTCTATGGCTACACCTTC.

This clonotype was detected a few times. The chain employs TRBV29-1 and TRBJ2-3; D remains unclear. Germline V gene data show CDR1 as SQVTM and CDR2 as ANQGSEA. The V end lost 2 bases, the J end lost 0 bases, and 18 bases lay between the germline ends. This CDR3 has 17 amino acids. CDR3 nucleotides: TGCAGCGTTGAATCTATCCGGATCGCAAGAAGCACAGATACGCAGTATTTT. This gives the protein CSVESIRIARSTDTQYF.

The chain employs TRBV3-1 and TRBJ2-5; D call uncertain. V was clipped by 1 base and J by 0 bases, with 15 bases between them. The CDR3 loop spans 17 amino acids. Looked up from germline, CDR1 is LGHDT and CDR2 is YNNKEL (reference sequence). DNA for the CDR3: TGTGCCAGCAGCCAAGTTGTCCCGATCCCTCACCAAGAGACCCAGTACTTC. Protein product: CASSQVVPIPHQETQYF.

This rearrangement joins TRBV6-5 to TRBJ2-3; D remains unclear. The germline CDR1 and CDR2 sequences are MNHEY and SVGAGI. The CDR3 is made up of 14 amino acids. V was cut by 2 bases and J by 2 bases, with 8 bases left in between. CDR3 DNA: TGTGCCAGCAGTTACGCCGAGGCCACAGATACGCAGTATTTT. Translating it yields CASSYAEATDTQYF.

This rearrangement joins TRBV11-2 to TRBJ2-1, with D maybe TRBD2 (5 bases). Trimming left V 3 bases short and J 9 bases short, with 9 bases between. Germline CDR1 is SGHAT and CDR2 is FQNNGV. This CDR3 is 12 amino acids long. In DNA, the CDR3 is TGTGCCAGCAGCTTCGGACTCTTTGAGCAGTTCTTC. This translates into CASSFGLFEQFF.

This clonotype was picked up a small number of times. In nucleotides, the CDR3 is TGTGCCAGTTCTACCGACAGTAACACTGAAGCTTTCTTT. Translation: CASSTDSNTEAFF. The V and J genes are TRBV7-3 and TRBJ1-1, with TRBD1 as a possible D gene (5 bases). This CDR3 has 13 residues. Trimming left V 9 bases short and J 2 bases short, with 13 bases between. Germline V gives CDR1 SGHTA, CDR2 FQGTGA.

This clonotype occurred a few times. The rearrangement uses TRBV4-2 and TRBJ2-7, with TRBD2 identical over 9 bases. Germline values: CDR1 LGHNA, CDR2 YNFKEQ. The CDR3 contains 15 residues. The V and J ends lost 6 bases and 7 bases, in that order; junction bases with no gene match: 13. CDR3 loop: CASSPRGRAVGEQYF. In nucleotides, the CDR3 is TGTGCCAGCAGTCCGCGCGGGAGGGCCGTGGGTGAGCAGTACTTC.

V is TRBV7-8 and J is TRBJ2-2; no reliable D call. CDR3 length equals 14 residues. Deletions cut 8 bases from V and 0 bases from J, with 10 bases between. Germline V gene lookup returns CDR1 SGHVS and CDR2 FQNEAQ. Here the CDR3 DNA reads TGTGCCAGCCCCATCGGCTCGAACACCGGGGAGCTGTTTTTT. It translates to CASPIGSNTGELFF.

In this sample, this clonotype turned up a few times. The chain has TRBV27 and TRBJ2-7, with 8 bases lining up with TRBD2. Losses at the gene ends were 3 bases for V and 1 base for J; bases not matched to a gene: 5. Germline CDR1 MNHEY, CDR2 SMNVEV (reference sequence). This CDR3 region has 15 residues. The CDR3 spells CASSFGSGDSYEQYF. As DNA, the CDR3 is TGTGCCAGCAGTTTTGGTAGCGGGGATTCCTACGAGCAGTACTTC.

This clonotype was found a few times. The chain uses TRBV4-3 and TRBJ2-1, with 9 bases lining up with TRBD2. Germline trimming cut 0 bases from V and 6 bases from J; bases unmatched to any gene: 12. Germline V gene data show CDR1 as LGHNA and CDR2 as YSLEER. This CDR3 contains 18 residues. The CDR3 region is CASSQEWVTSGHRNEQFF. CDR3 nucleotides: TGCGCCAGCAGCCAAGAGTGGGTTACTAGCGGGCACCGCAATGAGCAGTTCTTC.

Only a few counts were recorded for this clonotype. This rearrangement joins TRBV6-5 to TRBJ2-2; no reliable D call. V lost 11 bases and J lost 7, with 8 bases in between. The germline CDR1 and CDR2 sequences are MNHEY and SVGAGI. This CDR3 region has 10 residues. The CDR3 nucleotides are TGTGCCGTGGGGTTCGGGGAGCTGTTTTTT. It translates to CAVGFGELFF.

V gene TRBV4-1 combines with J gene TRBJ1-4; tentatively, D is TRBD1 (5 bases). V was trimmed by 4 bases and J by 5 bases, leaving 11 bases between them. CDR3 length equals 14 residues. Germline assignment: CDR1 MGHRA and CDR2 YSYEKL. The CDR3 sequence: CASSLRDGNEKLFF. The CDR3, as DNA: TGCGCCAGCAGCCTCCGGGACGGAAATGAAAAACTGTTTTTT.

This clonotype has a handful of counts. This chain uses TRBV27 with TRBJ2-7; 7 bases align to TRBD1. Trimming at V came to 5 bases and at J to 7 bases, leaving 2 bases not matched to a gene. The CDR3 covers 11 residues. Germline V gene sequence: CDR1 MNHEY, CDR2 SMNVEV (reference sequence). The CDR3 nucleotides read TGTGCCAGCAGTGACAGGGTAGAGCAGTACTTC. As protein: CASSDRVEQYF.

The chain joins TRBV5-6 to TRBJ2-1; D is unclear. The CDR3 extends over 14 amino acids. The germline gives CDR1 SGHDT, CDR2 YYEEEE. The V end lost 4 bases, the J end lost 7 bases, and 15 bases lay between the germline ends. The CDR3 DNA is TGTGCCAGCAGCCTCGACGGTATAGCTAATGAGCAGTTCTTC. This encodes CASSLDGIANEQFF.

The chain has TRBV5-1 and TRBJ2-7; 9 bases are a match to TRBD1. The V gene end was trimmed by 0 bases and the J gene end by 3 bases; junction bases not matched to a gene: 4. The V gene's germline CDR1 is SGHRS and CDR2 YFSETQ. The CDR3 loop spans 15 amino acids. CDR3 DNA sequence: TGCGCCAGCAGCTTGGACCGGGACAGGGTCTACGAGCAGTACTTC. Translated: CASSLDRDRVYEQYF. The full variable domain, in which reference TRBV5-1 and TRBJ2-7 provide the parts outside the CDR3, is KAGVTQTPRYLIKTRGQQVTLSCSPISGHRSVSWYQQTPGQGLQFLFEYFSETQRNKGNFPGRFSGRQFSNSRSEMNVSTLELGDSALYLCASSLDRDRVYEQYFGPGTRLTVT.

Only a few counts were recorded for this clonotype. CDR3 DNA sequence: TGTGCCAGCAGCAAAAAAGCGGGAAGTCGAGCCAAAAACATTCAGTACTTC. Amino acid sequence: CASSKKAGSRAKNIQYF. The J gene is TRBJ2-4, the V gene TRBV21-1; the tabulated D call, TRBD2, remains unverified against the DNA. TRBV21-1 is noted as a pseudogene. The CDR3 totals 17 residues.

As for this clonotype: Germline and junction disagree at one end, which may indicate a read error. J is TRBJ2-5 and V is TRBV12-3 or TRBV12-4; unclear D gene. This CDR3 contains 13 residues. The CDR3 is CASSLSVEETQHF. The CDR3 DNA reads as TGTGCCAGCAGTTTATCAGTAGAAGAGACCCAGCACTTC.

This clonotype occurred a few times. The CDR3 spells CASSLVWGLTDTQYF. The CDR3 DNA reads as TGTGCCAGCAGCTTAGTTTGGGGGCTAACAGATACGCAGTATTTT. The V call is TRBV7-2, the J call TRBJ2-3, with D possibly TRBD1 on 6 matching bases. This CDR3 comprises 15 residues. Deletions cut 1 base from V and 3 bases from J, with 11 bases between. Per the germline V gene, CDR1 is SGHTA and CDR2 is FQGNSA.

This clonotype was seen more than once but under ten times. This chain uses TRBV9 with TRBJ1-6; D gene unclear. The length of the CDR3 is 17 residues. Germline V lookup: CDR1 SGDLS, CDR2 YYNGEE. Trimming removed 0 bases from V and 6 bases from J, with 16 bases in between. In DNA, the CDR3 is TGTGCCAGCAGCGTAGGGGCGGCTCAGCGTCGTAATTCACCCCTCCACTTT. Its protein is CASSVGAAQRRNSPLHF.

The chain combines TRBV12-3 or TRBV12-4 with TRBJ2-5; 9 nucleotides line up with TRBD2. This CDR3 region has 14 residues. The trim removed 4 bases at V and 2 bases at J, leaving 2 bases unmatched. DNA for the CDR3: TGTGCCAGCAGTTGGACTAGCGAACAAGAGACCCAGTACTTC. This translates into CASSWTSEQETQYF.